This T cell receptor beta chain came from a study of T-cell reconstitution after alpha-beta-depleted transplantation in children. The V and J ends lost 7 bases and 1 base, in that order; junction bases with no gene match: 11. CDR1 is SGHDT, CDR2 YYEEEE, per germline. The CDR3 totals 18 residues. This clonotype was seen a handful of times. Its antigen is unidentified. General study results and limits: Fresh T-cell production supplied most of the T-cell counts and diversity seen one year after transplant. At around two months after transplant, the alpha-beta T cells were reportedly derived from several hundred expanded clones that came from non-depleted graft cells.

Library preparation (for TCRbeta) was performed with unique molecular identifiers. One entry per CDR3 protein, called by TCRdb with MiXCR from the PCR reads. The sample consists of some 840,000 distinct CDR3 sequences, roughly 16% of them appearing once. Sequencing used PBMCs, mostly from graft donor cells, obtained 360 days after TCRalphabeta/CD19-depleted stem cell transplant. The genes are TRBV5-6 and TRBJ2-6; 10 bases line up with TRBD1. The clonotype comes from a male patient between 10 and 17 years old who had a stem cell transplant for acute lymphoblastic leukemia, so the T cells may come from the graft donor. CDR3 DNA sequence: TGTGCCAGCGACAAGACAGGGGGCGCGAGATCTGGGGCCAACGTCCTGACTTTC. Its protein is CASDKTGGARSGANVLTF.